Below, 20 T cell receptor beta chains from the same sample are listed, as sequenced in a study of molecular identifiers for immune sequencing clone quantification. TCRdb re-analysed the PCR reads in MiXCR, keeping a single row per CDR3 protein. The sample has roughly 40,000 distinct CDR3 sequences, 24% seen once. Sequencing was done on a sample of naive CD8+ T cells from blood, with Jurkat cell RNA spiked in. Noted subset: FACS-sorted CD8+CD4-CCR7+CD45RA+ naive T cells. The receptors come from a human donor in good health. Some libraries in this study had Jurkat cell RNA spiked in.

DNA for the CDR3: TGTGCCAGCAGTCCCAACCGGGACCGTCAGTACTTC. This encodes CASSPNRDRQYF. V usage is TRBV12-3 or TRBV12-4 and J usage is TRBJ2-7; D is perhaps TRBD1 or TRBD2 (5 bases each). Trimming took 5 bases from V and 10 from J, leaving 15 bases between them. There are 12 residues in the CDR3.

At least ten counts were recorded for this clonotype. J is TRBJ1-1 and V is TRBV7-9; TRBD1 matches 9 bases. CDR1 and CDR2 from the germline V gene are SEHNR and FQNEAQ (reference sequence). Losses at the gene ends were 3 bases for V and 0 bases for J; bases not matched to a gene: 2. There are 15 residues in the CDR3. The CDR3 loop reads CASSLGTGLNTEAFF. The DNA for the CDR3 is TGTGCCAGCAGCTTGGGGACAGGGCTGAACACTGAAGCTTTCTTT. Full variable domain (outside the CDR3, taken from reference TRBV7-9 and TRBJ1-1): DTGVSQNPRHKITKRGQNVTFRCDPISEHNRLYWYRQTLGQGPEFLTYFQNEAQLEKSRLLSDRFSAERPKGSFSTLEIQRTEQGDSAMYLCASSLGTGLNTEAFFGQGTRLTVV.

There are many counts of this clonotype. The chain uses TRBV12-3 or TRBV12-4 and TRBJ2-4; the match to TRBD1 covers 10 bases. There are 14 residues in the CDR3. With 1 base clipped from V and 8 bases from J, the junction kept 2 bases outside the gene matches. CDR3 coding DNA: TGTGCCAGCAGTTTAGGACAGGGGGCAGACATTCAGTACTTC. Translation gives CASSLGQGADIQYF.

This clonotype was detected only a few times. V is TRBV3-1 and J is TRBJ2-5, with D maybe TRBD2 (5 bases). The CDR3 is 16 residues long. V lost 2 bases, J lost 2 bases, and 15 bases lay in between. Germline CDR1 LGHDT, CDR2 YNNKEL (reference sequence). The DNA for the CDR3 is TGTGCCAGCAGCCAATTTGAGGGAGCCAGACAAGAGACCCAGTACTTC. It codes for CASSQFEGARQETQYF.

Ten or more counts support this clonotype. The chain carries TRBV5-3 and TRBJ2-4; D tentatively reads TRBD1 or TRBD2 (5 bases each). TRBV5-3 is known as an ORF, though its function is uncertain. V lost 4 bases to trimming and J lost 4 bases, with 18 bases between them. The CDR3 is 16 amino acids. CDR3 loop: CARSIDAGTMKNIQYF. The CDR3 region has the DNA TGTGCCAGAAGCATAGATGCCGGGACGATGAAAAACATTCAGTACTTC.

This clonotype was observed a few times. This may come from a read error, since a much larger clone is one base off. V and J are TRBV4-3 and TRBJ2-3; the D gene is possibly TRBD2 (5 bases). The CDR3 totals 17 residues. Germline CDR1 is LGHNA and CDR2 is YSLEER. This CDR3 reads CARSQENLLAVTDTQYF. The CDR3 coding sequence is TGCGCCCGCAGCCAAGAAAATCTCCTAGCAGTCACAGATACGCAGTATTTT.

In regard to this clonotype: A much larger clone sits a single nucleotide away, making a read error possible. The V call is TRBV11-2, the J call TRBJ2-3; tentatively, D is TRBD1 (6 bases). Per the germline V gene, CDR1 is SGHAT and CDR2 is FQNNGV. CDR3 length: 16 amino acids. Here the CDR3 reads CASSTPQGSFTDTRYF. As DNA, the CDR3 is TGTGCCAGCAGCACGCCTCAGGGGTCTTTCACAGATACGCGGTATTTT.

This clonotype occurred many times. This rearrangement joins TRBV7-9 to TRBJ1-3; 7 nucleotides agree with TRBD1. Germline V gene sequence: CDR1 SEHNR, CDR2 FQNEAQ (reference sequence). V dropped 5 bases and J dropped 0; count of bases not matched to a gene: 7. This CDR3 region has 16 residues. The CDR3 nucleotides are TGTGCCAGCAGCGGACAGGACAAGCCCTCTGGAAACACCATATATTTT. This encodes CASSGQDKPSGNTIYF.

The sample holds many counts of this clonotype. The rearrangement uses TRBV28 and TRBJ1-5; D remains unclear. V was clipped by 1 base and J by 0 bases, with 7 bases between them. Germline CDR1 is MDHEN and CDR2 is SYDVKM. This CDR3 spans 15 amino acids. In DNA, the CDR3 is TGTGCCAGCAGTTTATTGTACGGTAGCAATCAGCCCCAGCATTTT. Translated, it gives CASSLLYGSNQPQHF.

In this sample, this clonotype turned up a few times. A much larger clone lies one base from this, so it may be a read error. The chain carries TRBV5-6 and TRBJ2-7, with D hard to call. Germline CDR1 is SGHDT and CDR2 is YYEEEE. This CDR3 spans 15 amino acids. Trimming removed 0 bases at V and 6 bases at J, with 16 bases between. CDR3 sequence reads: CASSLVVGRRAEQYF. The CDR3 coding sequence is TGTGCCAGCAGCTTGGTGGTCGGACGCCGTGCCGAGCAGTACTTC.

The chain links TRBV7-2 to TRBJ2-1; maybe TRBD2 (5 bases). V lost 5 bases to trimming and J lost 2 bases, with 10 bases between them. Germline V gene sequence: CDR1 SGHTA, CDR2 FQGNSA. The CDR3 extends over 14 amino acids. The CDR3 loop is CASSKLVTYNEQFF. For the CDR3, the DNA is TGTGCCAGCAGCAAACTAGTAACCTACAATGAGCAGTTCTTC.

Regarding this clonotype: A much bigger clone sits one base away, suggesting this may be a read error. V is TRBV19 and J is TRBJ2-2, with 8 bases lining up with TRBD2. Germline-derived CDR1 and CDR2 are LNHDA and SQIVND (reference sequence). The CDR3 consists of 16 residues. CDR3 protein: CASSIFSGTYTGGLFF. The DNA of the CDR3 is TGTGCCAGTAGTATTTTTAGCGGGACCTACACCGGGGGGCTGTTTTTT.

This clonotype showed up many times. The chain combines TRBV12-5 with TRBJ2-3, with a possible D match to TRBD1 (5 bases). Germline CDR1 is LGHNT and CDR2 is FRNRAP. CDR3 length equals 18 residues. V was clipped by 6 bases and J by 2 bases, with 24 bases between them. The CDR3 bases are TGTGCTAGTGGCTACCCCCCCGACAGTTACGGATTCACAGATACGCAGTATTTT. Its translation is CASGYPPDSYGFTDTQYF.

This clonotype was picked up many times. V is TRBV5-8 and J is TRBJ2-3, with 10 positions matching TRBD2. The J segment lost 0 bases and the V segment lost 3 bases, leaving 4 bases of the junction unmatched. The germline gives CDR1 SGHTS, CDR2 YDEGEE. CDR3 length: 16 residues. CDR3 nucleotide sequence: TGTGCCAGCAGCTGGGAACTAGCGGGGAGCACAGATACGCAGTATTTT. Translation gives CASSWELAGSTDTQYF.

This clonotype was observed a few times. J is TRBJ1-2 and V is TRBV4-1, with D unclear. Deletions cut 0 bases from V and 10 bases from J, with 12 bases between. From germline, CDR1 is MGHRA and CDR2 YSYEKL. The CDR3 is 13 residues long. CDR3 loop: CASSQDRDSVYTF. The CDR3 nucleotides read TGCGCCAGCAGCCAAGACCGGGATTCGGTCTACACCTTC.

This clonotype has ten or more counts. The gene calls are TRBV20-1 and TRBJ2-5; 9 bases line up with TRBD1. The CDR3 covers 13 residues. Germline assignment: CDR1 DFQATT and CDR2 SNEGSKA (reference sequence). The CDR3 loop is CGCGTGPQETQYF. The CDR3, as DNA: TGCGGGTGCGGGACAGGGCCCCAAGAGACCCAGTACTTC.

This clonotype was seen ten or more times. J is TRBJ2-3 and V is TRBV5-1, with 10 positions matching TRBD2. Looked up from germline, CDR1 is SGHRS and CDR2 is YFSETQ. The CDR3 loop spans 15 amino acids. V lost 0 bases to trimming and J lost 6 bases; unmatched junction nucleotides: 4. The CDR3 reads CASSLAGLADDTQYF. Written as DNA, the CDR3 is TGCGCCAGCAGCTTGGCCGGACTAGCGGATGATACGCAGTATTTT. Supplemented by reference TRBV5-1 and TRBJ2-3, the full variable domain reads KAGVTQTPRYLIKTRGQQVTLSCSPISGHRSVSWYQQTPGQGLQFLFEYFSETQRNKGNFPGRFSGRQFSNSRSEMNVSTLELGDSALYLCASSLAGLADDTQYFGPGTRLTVL.

At least ten counts were recorded for this clonotype. The chain couples TRBV6-1 to TRBJ1-1, with D maybe TRBD1 (6 bases). Trimming left V 7 bases short and J 4 bases short, with 16 bases between. In germline, CDR1 is MNHNS, CDR2 SASEGT. The CDR3 has 14 amino acids. CDR3 coding DNA: TGTGCCAGCACTTTGGACAGCGGGGGCACTGAAGCTTTCTTT. Translating gives CASTLDSGGTEAFF.

The chain uses TRBV10-3 and TRBJ2-7, with no clear D. V shed 3 bases and J shed 2 bases, with 5 bases lying between them. The CDR3 has 12 amino acids. In germline, CDR1 is ENHRY, CDR2 SYGVKD. The CDR3 DNA reads as TGTGCCATCAGTGAAGGGACCTACGAGCAGTACTTC. Its protein product is CAISEGTYEQYF.

This clonotype turned up a few times. This chain links TRBV11-2 with TRBJ2-3; D may be TRBD2 (6 bases). This CDR3 contains 14 residues. The germline V gene has CDR1 SGHAT and CDR2 FQNNGV. The V end was cut by 9 bases, the J end by 6 bases, with 19 bases between. The chain's CDR3 is CASGAGMGPDTQYF. CDR3 in DNA: TGTGCCAGTGGGGCGGGAATGGGTCCCGATACGCAGTATTTT.